This T cell receptor beta chain was observed in a study of Graves' ophthalmopathy and Graves' hyperthyroidism. Study-wide findings and caveats: Ophthalmopathy progression cases were predicted by the model with approximately 66% sensitivity and less than 85% specificity. Blood also harbored most expanded thyroid clonotypes above 0.001 frequency.

A volume of approximately 10 ml of fresh peripheral blood supplied the PBMCs. This clonotype showed up many times. What it binds is not known. RNA transcripts served as template for amplifying TCR beta CDR3 sequences. An initial RT-PCR round employing HTBI primers preceded a second-round multiplex PCR. TCRdb processed the multiplex PCR reads anew with MiXCR; each CDR3 protein has one entry. The sample contains about 400,000 distinct CDR3 sequences, around 18% of which appear only once. The sample was peripheral blood. This sequence originates from a woman between 18 and 29 years old with Graves' ophthalmopathy.

CDR3 sequence: CSASGQLMNTEAFF. CDR3 coding DNA: TGCAGTGCTAGCGGACAGCTAATGAACACTGAAGCTTTCTTT. V usage is TRBV20-1 and J usage is TRBJ1-1; D is perhaps TRBD1 (6 bases). The CDR3 is 14 amino acids. V shed 3 bases and J shed 0 bases, with 11 bases lying between them. Germline-derived CDR1 and CDR2 are DFQATT and SNEGSKA (reference sequence).